This entry lists 18 T cell receptor beta chains sequenced from one sample in a study of cytomegalovirus exposure and HLA in healthy donors. The PCR ran on 60 Vbeta and 13 Jbeta primers. Produced via immunoSEQ multiplex PCR; TCRdb's table is partial and in-frame only. The data show around 190,000 clones, with 60% to 80% seen just once and 3.1% held by the top ten. The specimen sequenced was PBMCs. The receptors originated from a woman in her thirties in good health and CMV-seropositive.

The CDR3 here is CASSFRTGLETQYF. The DNA of the CDR3 is TGTGCCAGCAGTTTCAGGACAGGCCTAGAGACCCAGTACTTC. This chain uses TRBV25-1 with TRBJ2-5; 7 nucleotides match TRBD1. This CDR3 region has 14 residues. The V segment lost 5 bases and the J segment 4 bases; nucleotides outside the gene matches: 7. Per germline, CDR1 MGHDK and CDR2 SYGVNS.

The sample holds a few counts of this clone. The genes are TRBV6-1 and TRBJ2-1, with D possibly being TRBD2 (6 bases). The CDR3 loop spans 15 amino acids. V was cut by 4 bases and J by 10 bases, with 20 bases left in between. Germline V gives CDR1 MNHNS, CDR2 SASEGT. CDR3 bases: TGTGCCAGCAGTGGTTTAGAGCGGGTAGCCCGGGAGCAGTTCTTC. Translating gives CASSGLERVAREQFF.

The chain has TRBV27 and TRBJ2-1; possible D gene TRBD2, 6 bases. Germline CDR1 reads MNHEY; CDR2 reads SMNVEV (reference sequence). The CDR3 covers 17 residues. Between the trimmed V and J ends, which lost 3 bases and 4 bases, there was a span of 19 bases. CDR3 sequence reads: CASSFRESSARYNEQFF. The CDR3 DNA follows: TGTGCCAGCAGTTTTCGAGAGTCTAGCGCAAGATACAATGAGCAGTTCTTC.

V gene TRBV7-2 combines with J gene TRBJ2-5, with TRBD1 identical over 10 bases. Germline trimming cut 5 bases from V and 5 bases from J; bases unmatched to any gene: 5. The germline CDR1 and CDR2 sequences are SGHTA and FQGNSA. This CDR3 has 14 amino acids. As DNA, the CDR3 is TGTGCCAGCAGCCGGGACAGGGGAGGGGAGACCCAGTACTTC. Its protein product is CASSRDRGGETQYF. The full variable domain, rest sourced from reference TRBV7-2 and TRBJ2-5, is GAGVSQSPSNKVTEKGKDVELRCDPISGHTALYWYRQSLGQGLEFLIYFQGNSAPDKSGLPSDRFSAERTGGSVSTLTIQRTQQEDSAVYLCASSRDRGGETQYFGPGTRLLVL.

The gene calls are TRBV6-1 and TRBJ2-5; D ambiguous. The V gene's germline CDR1 is MNHNS and CDR2 SASEGT. The CDR3 sequence is 14 residues long. V gave up 2 bases and J gave up 2 bases, with 9 bases separating them. In DNA, the CDR3 is TGTGCCAGCAGTGAAACGCGGTTACAAGAGACCCAGTACTTC. Its protein is CASSETRLQETQYF.

J is TRBJ2-3 and V is TRBV6-4; perhaps TRBD2 as D (5 bases). The CDR3 extends over 16 amino acids. V dropped 0 bases and J dropped 1 base, with 11 bases sitting between them. The germline V gene has CDR1 MRHNA and CDR2 SNTAGT. CDR3 sequence: CASSDSTGKGTDTQYF. CDR3 bases: TGTGCCAGCAGTGACTCGACGGGGAAGGGCACAGATACGCAGTATTTT.

The chain recombines TRBV2 with TRBJ2-7; D remains ambiguous. Germline V CDR1 and CDR2: SNHLY, FYNNEI. This CDR3 is built from 13 residues. V was clipped by 6 bases and J by 1 base, with 10 bases between them. CDR3 loop: CASRAVDSYEQYF. In DNA, the CDR3 is TGTGCCAGCAGAGCCGTTGATTCCTACGAGCAGTACTTC.

About this clone itself: At one boundary the junction diverges from the germline segment, which might be a read error. The gene calls are TRBV6-5 and TRBJ1-3; D is unclear. From germline, CDR1 is MNHEY and CDR2 SVGAGI. The CDR3 extends over 14 amino acids. CDR3 protein: CTSSSGSSGNTIYF. DNA for the CDR3: TGTACCAGCAGTTCGGGTTCTTCTGGAAACACCATATATTTT.

This clone was counted a few times. V is TRBV5-4 and J is TRBJ2-7; 7 nucleotides align to TRBD1. Germline V CDR1 and CDR2: SGHNT, YYREEE (reference sequence). Trimming took 1 base from V and 1 from J; bases not matched to a gene: 8. This CDR3 has 16 residues. CDR3 loop: CASSLPSPGQSYEQYF. The CDR3 DNA follows: TGTGCCAGCAGCTTGCCCAGTCCGGGACAGTCCTACGAGCAGTACTTC.

Only a few counts were recorded for this clone. The V and J genes are TRBV14 and TRBJ2-7; D uncertain. Trimming took off 1 base at V and 5 bases at J, with 18 bases between the two ends. The CDR3 runs to 16 residues. The germline gives CDR1 SGHDN, CDR2 FVKESK. Here the CDR3 DNA reads TGTGCCAGCAGCCAAGGTTTTGCGGAAACTGACCACGAGCAGTACTTC. This codes for CASSQGFAETDHEQYF.

This clone was counted only a few times. The V call is TRBV4-2, the J call TRBJ1-1; no clear D gene. Per germline, CDR1 LGHNA and CDR2 YNFKEQ. This CDR3 spans 15 amino acids. The germline V and J ends were trimmed by 2 bases and 1 base, with 11 bases remaining between them. The CDR3 loop is CASSQIYPGNTEAFF. In DNA, the CDR3 is TGTGCCAGCAGCCAAATCTATCCAGGGAACACTGAAGCTTTCTTT.

The V gene is TRBV5-1, the J gene TRBJ2-3, with 10 bases fitting TRBD2. Per germline, CDR1 SGHRS and CDR2 YFSETQ. The CDR3 covers 16 residues. Trimming at V came to 2 bases and at J to 6 bases, leaving 9 bases not matched to a gene. The CDR3 bases are TGCGCCAGCAGCTTAGGGACTAGCGCCATCGGGGATACGCAGTATTTT. Translating gives CASSLGTSAIGDTQYF.

V and J are TRBV5-1 and TRBJ2-5; D gene unclear. Germline CDR1 SGHRS, CDR2 YFSETQ. There are 13 residues in the CDR3. Trimming stripped 6 bases from V and 4 bases from J, with 13 bases between. CDR3 loop: CASTLGGGETQYF. CDR3 DNA sequence: TGCGCCAGCACCCTAGGCGGCGGAGAGACCCAGTACTTC.

The genes are TRBV4-2 and TRBJ1-2; TRBD1 agrees at 7 bases. The CDR3 has 18 residues. From germline, CDR1 is LGHNA and CDR2 YNFKEQ. Losses at the gene ends were 0 bases for V and 0 bases for J; bases not matched to a gene: 10. CDR3 sequence reads: CASSQEGLLTGANYGYTF. The CDR3 DNA sequence: TGTGCCAGCAGCCAAGAAGGGCTCTTAACAGGGGCTAACTATGGCTACACCTTC.

This sequence joins TRBV5-1 and TRBJ1-2; D ambiguous. Trimming cost V 4 bases and J 10 bases, with 14 bases left between them. The germline V gene encodes CDR1 SGHRS and CDR2 YFSETQ. This CDR3 region has 12 residues. In DNA, the CDR3 is TGCGCCAGCAGCCCCCCGGGTTTTGACTACACCTTC. Translating gives CASSPPGFDYTF. The entire variable domain, with the rest obtained from reference TRBV5-1 and TRBJ1-2, is as follows: KAGVTQTPRYLIKTRGQQVTLSCSPISGHRSVSWYQQTPGQGLQFLFEYFSETQRNKGNFPGRFSGRQFSNSRSEMNVSTLELGDSALYLCASSPPGFDYTFGSGTRLTVV.

The V and J genes are TRBV7-2 and TRBJ1-2; TRBD1 matches at 10 bases. Germline loops: CDR1 SGHTA, CDR2 FQGNSA. The CDR3 has 17 residues. V lost 6 bases, J lost 0 bases, and 10 bases stayed unmatched. The CDR3 bases are TGTGCCAGCAGTCCGCGGACAGGGGGGGCAACTAACTATGGCTACACCTTC. It codes for CASSPRTGGATNYGYTF.

This clone was seen only a few times. This chain joins TRBV28 and TRBJ1-2; D is unresolved. The CDR3 is 13 residues long. Germline-derived CDR1 and CDR2 are MDHEN and SYDVKM. V lost 6 bases to trimming and J lost 0 bases, with 8 bases between them. The CDR3 DNA follows: TGTGCCAGCAGAGACACCTCTAACTATGGCTACACCTTC. Translation gives CASRDTSNYGYTF.

The sample holds one count of this clone. The chain recombines TRBV11-2 with TRBJ2-2; 9 bases are shared with TRBD2. Germline CDR1 is SGHAT and CDR2 is FQNNGV. The CDR3 has 16 amino acids. V lost 4 bases to trimming and J lost 4 bases; unmatched junction nucleotides: 7. The CDR3 is CASSYGRGRATGELFF. The CDR3 nucleotides read TGTGCCAGCAGCTATGGTCGCGGGAGGGCCACCGGGGAGCTGTTTTTT. The full variable domain, with the rest looked up from reference TRBV11-2 and TRBJ2-2, is EAGVAQSPRYKIIEKRQSVAFWCNPISGHATLYWYQQILGQGPKLLIQFQNNGVVDDSQLPKDRFSAERLKGVDSTLKIQPAKLEDSAVYLCASSYGRGRATGELFFGEGSRLTVL.